This T cell receptor (beta chain) was obtained from a study of a mutant IDH1 vaccine in newly diagnosed glioma. CDR1 is SGHVS, CDR2 FNYEAQ, per germline. Trimming took 6 bases from V and 5 from J; bases not matched to a gene: 11. CDR3 length equals 15 residues. Clones were read by immunoSEQ multiplex PCR, and TCRdb kept only the in-frame ones, dropping some. Of about 38,000 clones listed, roughly 92% are singletons. Time point defined: baseline, week 1 (first vaccination visit). As to treatment: pre-vaccination baseline after standard-of-care therapy. Material: PBMCs, obtained from a glioma patient treated with radiotherapy, temozolomide or both. The sequence was collected from a man aged 18 to 30 with glioma. The chain links TRBV7-6 to TRBJ2-7, with 9 nucleotides matching TRBD1. Here the CDR3 reads CASRPPRTGANEQYF. The CDR3 nucleotides read TGTGCCAGCAGGCCTCCCAGGACAGGGGCCAACGAGCAGTACTTC.